These T cell receptor beta chains were read from a single sample in a study of blood T cell repertoires in COVID-19. Generated by immunoSEQ multiplex PCR, the TCRdb table keeps only in-frame clones and is missing some. The sample holds approximately 190,000 clones, 88% seen once. Source material: peripheral blood. These receptors were taken from a man in his forties or fifties with active or convalescent COVID-19. CDR3s include the opening cysteine and the closing phenylalanine or tryptophan. The D gene is left open where the match is weak. Rows may omit the clone size; those that give it use once, few, many or a size class.

j_gene | abundance | d_gene | v_gene | CDR3aa | CDR3nt
TRBJ2-1 | NA | NA | TRBV19 | CASSNRLNEQFF | TGTGCCAGTAGTAATAGACTAAATGAGCAGTTCTTC
TRBJ2-2 | NA | TRBD2 | TRBV6-2/TRBV6-3 | CASSQGLANTGELFF | TGTGCCAGCAGTCAGGGACTAGCAAACACCGGGGAGCTGTTTTTT
TRBJ2-1 | NA | NA | TRBV27 | CASSGGPDEQFF | TGTGCCAGCTCAGGGGGGCCGGATGAGCAGTTCTTC
TRBJ2-1 | NA | TRBD2 | TRBV27 | CASSLSSSGRAKTIRGPYNEQFF | TGTGCCAGCAGTTTAAGTTCCAGCGGGAGGGCTAAGACGATTAGGGGGCCCTACAATGAGCAGTTCTTC
TRBJ1-1 | NA | NA | TRBV20-1 | CSASGRQTMNTEAFF | TGCAGTGCTAGTGGTAGACAGACCATGAACACTGAAGCTTTCTTT
TRBJ1-5 | NA | NA | TRBV2 | CASSVRGYSNQPQHF | TGTGCCAGCAGTGTTAGGGGTTATAGCAATCAGCCCCAGCATTTT
TRBJ1-2 | NA | NA | TRBV29-1 | CSVAKTGFVYTF | TGCAGCGTGGCCAAAACAGGGTTCGTCTACACCTTC
TRBJ2-3 | NA | TRBD2 | TRBV7-2 | CASSLRPSGGTDTQYF | TGTGCCAGCAGCTTGAGGCCTAGCGGCGGCACAGATACGCAGTATTTT
TRBJ2-1 | NA | TRBD1 | TRBV18 | CASSPWTGLVNEQFF | TGTGCCAGCTCACCCTGGACAGGGTTAGTCAATGAGCAGTTCTTC
TRBJ2-2 | NA | NA | TRBV6-4 | CASSPSPSTGELFF | TGTGCCAGCAGTCCTTCGCCGAGCACCGGGGAGCTGTTTTTT
TRBJ2-3 | NA | TRBD2 | TRBV15 | CATSRVVTSGTDTQYF | TGTGCCACCAGCAGAGTTGTGACTAGCGGAACAGATACGCAGTATTTT
TRBJ2-1 | NA | NA | TRBV6-5 | CASTRGGFNEQFF | TGTGCCAGCACCCGAGGGGGTTTCAATGAGCAGTTCTTC
TRBJ2-1 | once | NA | TRBV5-1 | CASMALGRGYPNEQFF | TGCGCCAGCATGGCGCTTGGCAGGGGATATCCCAATGAGCAGTTCTTC
TRBJ1-1 | NA | TRBD1 | TRBV2 | CASSRTGANTEAFF | TGTGCCAGCAGTAGAACAGGGGCGAACACTGAAGCTTTCTTT
TRBJ2-2 | once | NA | TRBV5-1 | CASSLGGKDTGELFF | TGCGCCAGCAGCTTGGGAGGGAAGGACACCGGGGAGCTGTTTTTT
TRBJ1-1 | NA | TRBD1 | TRBV30 | CAWRPPTGWAYEAFF | TGTGCCTGGAGACCACCGACAGGGTGGGCTTATGAAGCTTTCTTT
TRBJ1-5 | NA | TRBD1 | TRBV28 | CASSLADRGNQPQHF | TGTGCCAGCAGTTTGGCGGACAGGGGTAATCAGCCCCAGCATTTT
TRBJ1-5 | NA | NA | TRBV3-1/TRBV3-2 | CASSQDTGPQHF | TGTGCCAGCAGCCAAGATACGGGTCCCCAGCATTTT
TRBJ2-1 | NA | TRBD2 | TRBV7-8 | CASSLGREILDEQFF | TGTGCCAGCAGCTTAGGGCGGGAGATTTTGGATGAGCAGTTCTTC
TRBJ1-2 | NA | TRBD1 | TRBV2 | CAGCSTGGMVAYTF | TGTGCCGGCTGCTCGACAGGGGGGATGGTGGCCTACACCTTC
TRBJ1-2 | few | TRBD1 | TRBV29-1 | CSVETDRKYGYTF | TGCAGCGTTGAAACGGACAGGAAATATGGCTACACCTTC
TRBJ2-7 | once | TRBD2 | TRBV9 | CASSDTGGKDEQYF | TGTGCCAGCAGCGATACCGGGGGGAAGGACGAGCAGTACTTC
TRBJ1-2 | once | TRBD1 | TRBV19 | CASSVQGAGYTF | TGTGCCAGTAGTGTACAGGGGGCTGGCTACACCTTC
TRBJ2-7 | NA | NA | TRBV28 | CASVLSGGANLIEQYF | TGTGCCAGCGTACTTTCGGGGGGCGCGAATTTAATCGAGCAGTACTTC
TRBJ1-1 | NA | NA | TRBV12-3/TRBV12-4 | CASSWQVHTEAFF | TGTGCCAGCAGTTGGCAAGTTCACACTGAAGCTTTCTTT
TRBJ2-2 | NA | NA | TRBV7-8 | CASSMRGGNTGELFF | TGTGCCAGCAGCATGCGAGGGGGTAACACCGGGGAGCTGTTTTTT
TRBJ2-1 | NA | NA | TRBV6-2/TRBV6-3 | CASSSAGEQFF | TGTGCCAGCAGTTCGGCAGGGGAGCAGTTCTTC
TRBJ2-7 | NA | NA | TRBV18 | CASSPFTRQVHSNEQYF | TGTGCCAGCTCTCCGTTTACCCGACAGGTGCATAGTAACGAGCAGTACTTC
TRBJ1-5 | NA | TRBD1 | TRBV18 | CASSLGQGHNQPQHF | TGTGCCAGCTCCCTCGGACAGGGGCACAATCAGCCCCAGCATTTT
TRBJ2-2 | NA | TRBD2 | TRBV24-1 | CATRGLAGTTGELFF | TGTGCCACCAGGGGACTAGCGGGAACCACCGGGGAGCTGTTTTTT
TRBJ2-3 | once | TRBD2 | TRBV10-3 | CAISDPPTSGATDTQYF | TGTGCCATCAGTGACCCCCCGACTAGCGGGGCCACAGATACGCAGTATTTT
TRBJ1-2 | NA | NA | TRBV10-3 | CAISAGEGFGYTF | TGTGCCATCAGTGCAGGGGAAGGTTTTGGCTACACCTTC
TRBJ2-2 | NA | TRBD1 | TRBV18 | CASSSGTANTGELFF | TGTGCCAGCTCTTCCGGGACAGCGAACACCGGGGAGCTGTTTTTT
TRBJ1-2 | NA | TRBD1 | TRBV5-8 | CASSLSRDRGGYGYTF | TGTGCCAGCAGCTTGTCCCGGGACAGGGGAGGCTATGGCTACACCTTC
TRBJ1-2 | NA | NA | TRBV7-2 | CASSPLGGTNYGYTF | TGTGCCAGCAGCCCCCTAGGAGGGACTAACTATGGCTACACCTTC
TRBJ2-3 | NA | NA | TRBV5-4 | CASSLGRQARTDTQYF | TGTGCCAGCAGCTTGGGGAGACAGGCGCGCACAGATACGCAGTATTTT
TRBJ2-1 | NA | TRBD2 | TRBV14 | CASSQETTRGGRNEQFF | TGTGCCAGCAGCCAAGAAACCACGCGGGGGGGCCGTAATGAGCAGTTCTTC
TRBJ1-2 | NA | TRBD1 | TRBV29-1 | CSVVTQPGQGGFGYTF | TGCAGCGTTGTAACACAACCGGGACAGGGAGGGTTTGGCTACACCTTC
TRBJ1-2 | NA | NA | TRBV19 | CASSPTGHLESGYTF | TGTGCCAGTAGTCCAACGGGACACCTTGAGTCTGGCTACACCTTC
TRBJ2-1 | NA | NA | TRBV28 | CASSLGLGEREQFF | TGTGCCAGCAGTTTAGGTCTAGGGGAAAGGGAGCAGTTCTTC
TRBJ1-3 | NA | TRBD1 | TRBV19 | CASTPGQPLAIYF | TGTGCCAGTACCCCGGGACAGCCGTTGGCCATATATTTT
TRBJ2-7 | NA | NA | TRBV12-3/TRBV12-4 | CASSQDSYEQYF | TGTGCCAGCAGCCAGGACAGCTACGAGCAGTACTTC
TRBJ2-7 | NA | TRBD1 | TRBV9 | CASSVGGTGYEQYF | TGTGCCAGCAGCGTAGGAGGGACAGGGTACGAGCAGTACTTC
TRBJ1-1 | NA | NA | TRBV6-5 | CASEWDTLNTEAFF | TGTGCCAGCGAATGGGACACGCTGAACACTGAAGCTTTCTTT
TRBJ2-3 | once | TRBD2 | TRBV6-1 | CASSELAGVTTDTQYF | TGTGCCAGCAGTGAACTAGCGGGAGTTACCACAGATACGCAGTATTTT
TRBJ1-3 | NA | NA | TRBV12-3/TRBV12-4 | CASSFDSRNTIYF | TGTGCCAGCAGTTTTGACAGTCGTAACACCATATATTTT
TRBJ2-1 | NA | TRBD1 | TRBV5-1 | CASSLARGREQFF | TGCGCCAGCAGCTTGGCGAGGGGGCGCGAGCAGTTCTTC
TRBJ2-3 | NA | NA | TRBV24-1 | CATSDPRQLGDTQYF | TGTGCCACCAGTGATCCTCGACAGCTGGGAGATACGCAGTATTTT
TRBJ1-3 | NA | NA | TRBV19 | CASSMGGRSSGNTIYF | TGTGCCAGTAGTATGGGGGGACGGAGCTCTGGAAACACCATATATTTT
TRBJ2-5 | NA | NA | TRBV7-2 | CASSAGDAGETQYF | TGTGCCAGCAGCGCAGGGGACGCTGGAGAGACCCAGTACTTC
TRBJ2-7 | NA | TRBD2 | TRBV27 | CASSLLAGARRPGEQYF | TGTGCCAGCAGTTTGCTAGCGGGAGCTCGTCGTCCGGGCGAGCAGTACTTC
TRBJ1-6 | NA | NA | TRBV2 | CASAIQGSYNSPLHF | TGTGCCAGCGCCATACAGGGAAGCTATAATTCACCCCTCCACTTT
TRBJ2-5 | once | NA | TRBV29-1 | CSVEKGLVYQETQYF | TGCAGCGTTGAGAAGGGACTTGTGTACCAAGAGACCCAGTACTTC
TRBJ2-2 | NA | NA | TRBV6-6 | CASSYRQGGTGELFF | TGTGCCAGCAGTTACAGGCAGGGTGGCACCGGGGAGCTGTTTTTT
TRBJ1-4 | NA | TRBD1 | TRBV7-9 | CASSRDRGGGEKLFF | TGTGCCAGCAGCCGAGACAGGGGAGGAGGAGAAAAACTGTTTTTT
TRBJ1-3 | few | NA | TRBV11-2 | CASSLGPAGNTIYF | TGTGCCAGCAGCTTAGGTCCCGCTGGAAACACCATATATTTT
TRBJ1-1 | once | TRBD1 | TRBV27 | CASSLVPGTGGRNTEAFF | TGTGCCAGCAGTTTAGTCCCGGGGACAGGGGGAAGGAACACTGAAGCTTTCTTT
TRBJ1-6 | many | NA | TRBV6-5 | CASGGFGNSPLHF | TGTGCCAGCGGAGGATTCGGTAATTCACCCCTCCACTTT
TRBJ2-3 | once | TRBD2 | TRBV28 | CASSPTGGALTDTQYF | TGTGCCAGCAGCCCAACCGGGGGGGCCCTCACAGATACGCAGTATTTT